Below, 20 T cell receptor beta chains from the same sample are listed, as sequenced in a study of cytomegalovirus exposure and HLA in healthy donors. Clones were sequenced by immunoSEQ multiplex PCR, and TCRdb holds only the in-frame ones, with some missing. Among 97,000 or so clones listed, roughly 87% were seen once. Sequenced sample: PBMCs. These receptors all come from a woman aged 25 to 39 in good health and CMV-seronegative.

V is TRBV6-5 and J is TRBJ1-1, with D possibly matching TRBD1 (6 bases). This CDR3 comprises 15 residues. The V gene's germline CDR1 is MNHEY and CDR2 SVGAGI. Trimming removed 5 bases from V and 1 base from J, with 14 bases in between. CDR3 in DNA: TGTGCCAGCAGTACCGACAGGAGGACGAACACTGAAGCTTTCTTT. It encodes CASSTDRRTNTEAFF.

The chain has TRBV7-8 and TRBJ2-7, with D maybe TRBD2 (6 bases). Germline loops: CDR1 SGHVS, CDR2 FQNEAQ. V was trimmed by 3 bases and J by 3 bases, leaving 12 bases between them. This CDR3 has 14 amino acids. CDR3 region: CASSFGGSGYEQYF. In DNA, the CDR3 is TGTGCCAGCAGCTTCGGAGGGAGCGGCTACGAGCAGTACTTC.

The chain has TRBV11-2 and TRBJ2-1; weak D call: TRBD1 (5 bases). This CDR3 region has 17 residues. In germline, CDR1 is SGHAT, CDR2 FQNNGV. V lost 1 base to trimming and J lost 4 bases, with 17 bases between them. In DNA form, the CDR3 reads TGTGCCAGCAGCTTAGGTCTCAGGGCCAAACTATACAATGAGCAGTTCTTC. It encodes CASSLGLRAKLYNEQFF.

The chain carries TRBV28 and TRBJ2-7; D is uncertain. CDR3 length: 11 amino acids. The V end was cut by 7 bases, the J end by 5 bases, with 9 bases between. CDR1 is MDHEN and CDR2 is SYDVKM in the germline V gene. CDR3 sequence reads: CASKVEDEQYF. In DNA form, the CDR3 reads TGTGCCAGCAAAGTTGAGGACGAGCAGTACTTC. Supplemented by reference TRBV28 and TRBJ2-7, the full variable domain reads DVKVTQSSRYLVKRTGEKVFLECVQDMDHENMFWYRQDPGLGLRLIYFSYDVKMKEKGDIPEGYSVSREKKERFSLILESASTNQTSMYLCASKVEDEQYFGPGTRLTVT.

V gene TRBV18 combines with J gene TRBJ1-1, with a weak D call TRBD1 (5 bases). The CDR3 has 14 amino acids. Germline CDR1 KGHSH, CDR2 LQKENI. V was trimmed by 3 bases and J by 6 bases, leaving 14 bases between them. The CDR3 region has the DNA TGTGCCAGCTCACCCGGAGGGGCAGATGCTGAAGCTTTCTTT. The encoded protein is CASSPGGADAEAFF.

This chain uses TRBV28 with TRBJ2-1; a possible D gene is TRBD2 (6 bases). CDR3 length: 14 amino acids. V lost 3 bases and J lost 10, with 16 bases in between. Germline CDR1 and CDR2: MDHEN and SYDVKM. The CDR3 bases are TGTGCCAGCAGTTTCTTCGGAGGGCTAGCGGAGCAGTTCTTC. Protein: CASSFFGGLAEQFF.

This CDR3 reads CASSLVLTGYGYTF. CDR3 in DNA: TGTGCCAGCAGCTTAGTATTGACGGGCTATGGCTACACCTTC. The gene calls are TRBV7-2 and TRBJ1-2; D uncertain. V was shortened by 1 base and J by 4 bases, with 10 bases between the two germline ends. Germline lookup yields CDR1 SGHTA and CDR2 FQGNSA. This CDR3 spans 14 amino acids.

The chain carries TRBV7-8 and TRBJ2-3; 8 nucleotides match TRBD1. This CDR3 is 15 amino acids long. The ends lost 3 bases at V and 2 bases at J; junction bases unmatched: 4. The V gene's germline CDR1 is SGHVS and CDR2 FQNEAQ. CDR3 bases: TGTGCCAGCAGCTTCGGACAGGGACTCACAGATACGCAGTATTTT. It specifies CASSFGQGLTDTQYF.

CDR3 protein: CAIPGGSGDPRTDTQYF. In DNA, the CDR3 is TGTGCCATCCCGGGAGGTAGCGGGGACCCACGCACAGATACGCAGTATTTT. The chain recombines TRBV15 with TRBJ2-3; TRBD2 agrees at 8 bases. V shed 10 bases, J shed 1 base, and the junction held 16 bases outside the gene matches. The germline CDR1 and CDR2 sequences are LNHNV and YYDKDF (reference sequence). There are 17 residues in the CDR3.

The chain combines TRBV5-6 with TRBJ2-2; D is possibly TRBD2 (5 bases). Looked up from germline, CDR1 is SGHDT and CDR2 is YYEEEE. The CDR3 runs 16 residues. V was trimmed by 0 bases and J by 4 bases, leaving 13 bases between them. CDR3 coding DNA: TGTGCCAGCAGCTTGGTAGCGCAGGCGGGCACCGGGGAGCTGTTTTTT. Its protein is CASSLVAQAGTGELFF.

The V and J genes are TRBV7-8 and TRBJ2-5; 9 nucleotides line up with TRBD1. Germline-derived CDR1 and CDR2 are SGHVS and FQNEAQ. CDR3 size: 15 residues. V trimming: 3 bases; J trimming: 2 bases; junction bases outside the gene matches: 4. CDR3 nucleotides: TGTGCCAGCAGCTTTTCCGGGACAGGGCAAGAGACCCAGTACTTC. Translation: CASSFSGTGQETQYF.

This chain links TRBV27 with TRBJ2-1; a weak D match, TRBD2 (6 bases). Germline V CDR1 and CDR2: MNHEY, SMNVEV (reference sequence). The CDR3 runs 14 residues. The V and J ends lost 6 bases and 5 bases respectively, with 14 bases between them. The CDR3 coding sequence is TGTGCCAGCAGCCACCGGGACTTTAACAATGAGCAGTTCTTC. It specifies CASSHRDFNNEQFF.

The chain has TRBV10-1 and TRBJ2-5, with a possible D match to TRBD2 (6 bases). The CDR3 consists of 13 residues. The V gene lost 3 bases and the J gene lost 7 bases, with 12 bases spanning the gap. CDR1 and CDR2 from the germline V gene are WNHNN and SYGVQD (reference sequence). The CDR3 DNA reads TGCGCCAGCAGTGACGGAGGGATGGGGACCCAGTACTTC. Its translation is CASSDGGMGTQYF.

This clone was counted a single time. CDR3 nucleotides: TGTGCCAGCAGCCTACGGAATAGCGGGGGCTGGAGAGATACGCAGTATTTT. It codes for CASSLRNSGGWRDTQYF. This chain uses TRBV7-8 with TRBJ2-3; TRBD2 matches at 9 bases. Germline trimming cut 5 bases from V and 5 bases from J; bases unmatched to any gene: 14. In germline, CDR1 is SGHVS, CDR2 FQNEAQ. CDR3 length: 17 residues.

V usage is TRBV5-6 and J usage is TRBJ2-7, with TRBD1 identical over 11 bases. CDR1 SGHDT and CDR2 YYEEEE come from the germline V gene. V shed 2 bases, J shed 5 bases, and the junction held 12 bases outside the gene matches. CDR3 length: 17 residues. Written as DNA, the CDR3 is TGTGCCAGCAGCTTTTTTTCCTTCCGGACAGGGGGCCACGAGCAGTACTTC. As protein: CASSFFSFRTGGHEQYF.

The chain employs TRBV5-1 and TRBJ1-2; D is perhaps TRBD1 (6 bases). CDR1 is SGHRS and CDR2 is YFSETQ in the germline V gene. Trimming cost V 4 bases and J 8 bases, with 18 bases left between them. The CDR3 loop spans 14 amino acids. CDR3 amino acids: CASSPEGGARGYTF. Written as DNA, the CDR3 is TGCGCCAGCAGCCCCGAGGGGGGGGCGCGAGGCTACACCTTC.

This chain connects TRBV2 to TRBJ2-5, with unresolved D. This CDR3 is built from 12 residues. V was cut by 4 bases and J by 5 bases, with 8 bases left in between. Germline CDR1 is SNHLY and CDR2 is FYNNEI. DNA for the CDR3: TGTGCCAGCAGTGTTCTCGGTGAGACCCAGTACTTC. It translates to CASSVLGETQYF.

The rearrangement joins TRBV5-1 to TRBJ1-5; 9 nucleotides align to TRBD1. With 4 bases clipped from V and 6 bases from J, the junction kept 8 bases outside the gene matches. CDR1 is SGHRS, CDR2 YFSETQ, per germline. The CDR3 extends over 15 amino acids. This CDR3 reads CASSSGTGHGQPQHF. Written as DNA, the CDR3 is TGCGCCAGCAGCAGTGGGACAGGGCATGGTCAGCCCCAGCATTTT. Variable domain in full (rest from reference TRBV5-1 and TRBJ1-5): KAGVTQTPRYLIKTRGQQVTLSCSPISGHRSVSWYQQTPGQGLQFLFEYFSETQRNKGNFPGRFSGRQFSNSRSEMNVSTLELGDSALYLCASSSGTGHGQPQHFGDGTRLSIL.

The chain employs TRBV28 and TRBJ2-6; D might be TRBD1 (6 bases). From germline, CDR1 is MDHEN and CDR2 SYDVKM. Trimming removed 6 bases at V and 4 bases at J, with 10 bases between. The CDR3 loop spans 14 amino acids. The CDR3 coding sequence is TGTGCCAGCAGAACAGGGCCCGGGGCCAACGTCCTGACTTTC. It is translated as CASRTGPGANVLTF.

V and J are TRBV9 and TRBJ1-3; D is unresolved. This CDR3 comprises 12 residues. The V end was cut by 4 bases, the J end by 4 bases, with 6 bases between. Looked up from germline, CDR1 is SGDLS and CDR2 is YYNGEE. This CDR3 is CASSLPGNTIYF. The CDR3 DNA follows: TGTGCCAGCAGCCTACCCGGAAACACCATATATTTT. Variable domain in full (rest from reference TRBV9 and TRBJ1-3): DSGVTQTPKHLITATGQRVTLRCSPRSGDLSVYWYQQSLDQGLQFLIQYYNGEERAKGNILERFSAQQFPDLHSELNLSSLELGDSALYFCASSLPGNTIYFGEGSWLTVV.